A selection of T cell receptor beta chains follows, all from one sample in a study of CD8 T cells in Susac syndrome. TCRdb re-called the immunoSEQ multiplex PCR reads with MiXCR, one entry per CDR3 protein. The sample holds about 150,000 distinct CDR3 sequences; about 94% are singletons and the top ten take approximately 0.08%. Sequenced input: CD4+ T cells from PBMCs. The receptors shown here come from a human donor with Susac syndrome. Each CDR3 is given with its conserved first and last residue. Fields, in order: clone size, D gene, J gene, V gene, CDR3 DNA, CDR3 protein. D genes are given only for firm matches. The listing skips clone size in some rows; elsewhere it reads once, few, many or a size class.

>.|.|TRBJ1-4|TRBV20-1
TGCAGTGCCGGGACCGACGTTAATGAAAAACTGTTTTTT
CSAGTDVNEKLFF
>.|.|TRBJ1-2|TRBV3-1
TGTGCCAGCAGCCATGACAGACCTTCCTATGGCTACACCTTC
CASSHDRPSYGYTF
>.|.|TRBJ2-1|TRBV9
TGTGCCAGCAGCTCACTAGCCTCGGGGGTCTATGAGCAGTTCTTC
CASSSLASGVYEQFF
>.|.|TRBJ1-5|TRBV7-3
TGTGCCAGCAGCTTATTGCAGATCAATCAGCCCCAGCATTTT
CASSLLQINQPQHF
>.|.|TRBJ2-1|TRBV20-1
TGCAGTGCTCACCGGGACAACTCCTACAATGAGCAGTTCTTC
CSAHRDNSYNEQFF
>.|TRBD1|TRBJ1-1|TRBV11-2
TGTGCCAGCAGCCCCCGAGAGGGGGCTGTAAACACTGAAGCTTTCTTT
CASSPREGAVNTEAFF
>.|.|TRBJ2-5|TRBV7-9
TGTGCCAGCAGCTTAGGAAATGGACAGCTCCAAGAGACCCAGTACTTC
CASSLGNGQLQETQYF
>.|.|TRBJ2-7|TRBV7-7
TGTGCTAGCAGCGTAAATCCGGGACCCTACGAGCAGTACTTC
CASSVNPGPYEQYF
>.|.|TRBJ1-2|TRBV12-3/TRBV12-4
TGTGCCAGCAGGACTGACGGGATCTATGGCTACACCTTC
CASRTDGIYGYTF
>.|.|TRBJ1-1|TRBV3-1
TGTGCCAGCAGCCAAGAAGGACCCTGGGGTGAAGCTTTCTTT
CASSQEGPWGEAFF
>.|TRBD2|TRBJ2-1|TRBV2
TGTGCCTTCACGAGGACTAGGAACTACAATGAGCAGTTCTTC
CAFTRTRNYNEQFF
>.|TRBD1|TRBJ1-6|TRBV4-1
TGCGCCAGCAGTAGGCCTTCCATTGAGACAGGGGGAAATTCACCCCTCCACTTT
CASSRPSIETGGNSPLHF
>.|TRBD1|TRBJ2-3|TRBV29-1
TGCAGCGTTGATCGGGACAGGGTTTCAGATACGCAGTATTTT
CSVDRDRVSDTQYF
>once|.|TRBJ1-1|TRBV15
TGTGCCACCAGCATAACGACGGAGTCTGAAGCTTTCTTT
CATSITTESEAFF
>.|.|TRBJ2-3|TRBV27
TGTGCCAGCAGTCCGGGCTTTACGGGAACAGATACGCAGTATTTT
CASSPGFTGTDTQYF
>once|.|TRBJ2-3|TRBV29-1
TGCAGCGTTGTAGGGCGGGGAATCCAGGATACGCAGTATTTT
CSVVGRGIQDTQYF